Reported below is one TCR beta chain. Time point indicated: sample taken at primary tumor resection. Samples came from 65 to 75 TRACERx patients with untreated early-stage lung cancer. The study sequenced unsorted whole RNA from tumor, nontumor lung or frozen PBMC. Individual TCR cDNA molecules each bore their own unique molecular identifier. One entry per CDR3 protein, called by TCRdb with MiXCR from the 5' RACE reads. This sample yields 85,000 to 100,000 distinct CDR3 sequences, of which 10% to 15% are seen a single time; 35% to 45% belongs to the top ten. The source of the sample is a study of spatial heterogeneity in lung cancer. Whole-study context: Detected beta-chain sequences consistently exceeded alpha-chain sequences.

The sample in question was PBMCs, obtained at surgery. This TCR came from a male donor with early-stage non-small cell lung cancer.

CDR3 loop: CASRQGLGEQYF. The CDR3 nucleotides are TGTGCCAGCAGACAGGGATTAGGCGAGCAGTACTTC. This sequence joins TRBV27 and TRBJ2-7; D may be TRBD1 (6 bases). Trimming shortened V by 6 bases and J by 6 bases, and 12 bases separated the two germline ends. In germline, CDR1 is MNHEY, CDR2 SMNVEV (reference sequence). The CDR3 is made up of 12 amino acids.